Detailed here is one TCR beta chain. The data stem from a study of human T cells and chemical hapten exposure. Unique molecular identifiers were attached to individual cDNA molecules within the library. TCRdb independently ran MiXCR on the RACE reads; one entry per CDR3 protein. The table lists 75,000 to 90,000 distinct CDR3 sequences, about a tenth of them singletons, with under 1.5% in the top ten. V gave up 6 bases and J gave up 12 bases, with 11 bases separating them. Germline V gene data show CDR1 as DFQATT and CDR2 as SNEGSKA (reference sequence). This CDR3 comprises 9 residues. Noted time point: patch test 1, 2 weeks after DPC sensitization. As to treatment: therapeutic diphenylcyclopropenone sensitization with weekly scalp DPC. Blood sampling occurred before each patch-test application.

The V and J genes are TRBV20-1 and TRBJ1-1; D might be TRBD1 (5 bases). The TCR comes from a woman between 45 and 65 years old with alopecia areata. Some clones in this sample may be carry-over from other donors' samples. The sequencing here drew on whole blood, taken in connection with sensitization to the hapten diphenylcyclopropenone (DPC). Written as DNA, the CDR3 is TGCAGTGCGGGACGAGAGACTTTCTTT. Its protein is CSAGRETFF.